The rows below give T cell receptor beta chains drawn from one sample of a study of blood T cell repertoires in COVID-19. Only in-frame clones appear in the TCRdb table, and some are missing; sequencing was by immunoSEQ multiplex PCR. The repertoire consists of some 130,000 clones, with roughly 88% occurring once and the leading ten covering roughly 2.2%. The material sequenced was peripheral blood. The receptors stem from a man between 65 and 85 years old with active COVID-19. Both conserved end residues are part of each CDR3. The D gene is left open where the match is weak. Size is omitted from some rows. Given values are once, few, many or a class for expanded clones.

clone_size	v_call	j_call	d_call	cdr3_aa	cdr3_nt
few	TRBV19	TRBJ2-1	TRBD2	CASSIGSASGSRNEQFF	TGTGCCAGTAGTATAGGCAGTGCTAGCGGGAGTAGGAATGAGCAGTTCTTC
-	TRBV9	TRBJ2-7	-	CASSSGSGVGYEQYF	TGTGCCAGCAGCTCAGGTTCAGGGGTAGGCTACGAGCAGTACTTC
-	TRBV19	TRBJ2-7	TRBD2	CASGGGNFYEQYF	TGTGCCAGTGGCGGGGGGAATTTCTACGAGCAGTACTTC
-	TRBV3-1/TRBV3-2	TRBJ2-1	-	CASSRGAGSYNEQFF	TGTGCCAGCAGCCGGGGAGCGGGCTCCTACAATGAGCAGTTCTTC
-	TRBV7-9	TRBJ2-7	TRBD2	CASSFGTSGGSPYEQYF	TGTGCCAGCAGCTTCGGTACTAGCGGAGGGAGCCCCTACGAGCAGTACTTC
-	TRBV27	TRBJ1-5	-	CASSLFGRERWPQHF	TGTGCCAGCAGTTTGTTCGGACGGGAGCGGTGGCCCCAGCATTTT
-	TRBV28	TRBJ2-4	-	CASSRPTGLAKNIQYF	TGTGCCAGCTCCAGACCAACAGGGCTAGCCAAAAACATTCAGTACTTC
few	TRBV7-9	TRBJ1-1	-	CASSFGREAFF	TGTGCCAGCAGCTTCGGCAGGGAAGCTTTCTTT
-	TRBV14	TRBJ2-1	-	CARNSGEQFF	TGTGCCAGAAATAGCGGAGAGCAGTTCTTC
-	TRBV5-6	TRBJ2-7	-	CASSLFATNEQYF	TGTGCCAGCAGCTTGTTCGCGACAAACGAGCAGTACTTC
once	TRBV19	TRBJ1-2	-	CASSPVGGNYGYTF	TGTGCCAGTAGTCCCGTGGGGGGGAACTATGGCTACACCTTC
-	TRBV18	TRBJ2-7	-	CASSPGLFSSYEQYF	TGTGCCAGCTCACCAGGGCTCTTTAGCTCCTACGAGCAGTACTTC
-	TRBV9	TRBJ2-2	-	CASSPQLAPDLGELFF	TGTGCCAGCAGCCCCCAACTAGCACCCGATCTCGGGGAGCTGTTTTTT
-	TRBV9	TRBJ1-3	-	CASSPHRVSGNTIYF	TGTGCCAGCAGCCCTCACAGGGTCTCTGGAAACACCATATATTTT
-	TRBV28	TRBJ1-4	-	CASRSDRWGIEKLFF	TGTGCCAGCAGGTCAGACAGGTGGGGGATTGAAAAACTGTTTTTT
-	TRBV24-1	TRBJ1-1	-	CATRAPRSNEAFF	TGTGCCACCAGAGCCCCAAGGAGTAATGAAGCTTTCTTT
-	TRBV6-2/TRBV6-3	TRBJ2-7	TRBD2	CASSYSRLAGTYEQYF	TGTGCCAGCAGTTACTCGAGACTAGCGGGTACCTACGAGCAGTACTTC
-	TRBV29-1	TRBJ2-2	TRBD2	CSVRSGTYTGELFF	TGCAGCGTTCGTAGCGGGACCTACACCGGGGAGCTGTTTTTT
-	TRBV19	TRBJ2-1	-	CASSLYGPGVNEQFF	TGTGCCAGTAGCTTATATGGGCCGGGAGTTAATGAGCAGTTCTTC